This entry lists 11 T cell receptor beta chains sequenced from one sample in a study of early T cells in non-severe SARS-CoV-2 infection (dated by TCRdb to 2020 to 2023). Libraries were made using 5' RACE. Sequencer: NextSeq 500. TCRdb ran its own pipeline on the public reads, namely fastp trimming at Q25 and MiXCR clone calling, and kept in-frame beta chains. Duplicate CDR3 protein sequences are folded into a single record with the most common DNA and genes. The sample yields 55,000 to 75,000 distinct CDR3 sequences; more than 8% were counted once. 15% to 18% of the sample is taken by the ten largest. The source was whole blood, collected at baseline. The receptors originated from an adult who was a healthcare worker with PCR-confirmed SARS-CoV-2 infection or an uninfected control (not recorded which).

This clonotype was seen more than once but under ten times. This chain joins TRBV9 and TRBJ1-2; D unclear. Trimming removed 5 bases from V and 4 bases from J, with 12 bases in between. Germline lookup yields CDR1 SGDLS and CDR2 YYNGEE. This CDR3 is 13 amino acids long. DNA for the CDR3: TGTGCCAGCAGTGGGCCAGAATCCTATGGCTACACCTTC. It specifies CASSGPESYGYTF.

By share, this clonotype ranks as medium-sized. The rearrangement uses TRBV12-3 or TRBV12-4 and TRBJ1-2; 7 positions agree with TRBD1. This CDR3 has 11 amino acids. Germline trimming cut 4 bases from V and 12 bases from J; bases unmatched to any gene: 5. The CDR3 sequence: CASSSGTANTF. The DNA for the CDR3 is TGTGCCAGCAGTTCCGGGACAGCTAACACCTTC.

The J gene is TRBJ2-5, the V gene TRBV12-3 or TRBV12-4; D not certain. V lost 5 bases to trimming and J lost 1 base, with 20 bases between them. The CDR3 contains 17 residues. The CDR3 reads CASSPSGRHILQETQYF. CDR3 in DNA: TGTGCCAGCAGTCCGTCGGGCCGCCATATCCTCCAAGAGACCCAGTACTTC.

This clonotype appeared a few times. This chain uses TRBV28 with TRBJ2-7; D ambiguous. CDR3 length: 13 residues. The V and J ends lost 6 bases and 3 bases respectively, with 12 bases between them. Germline V gene data show CDR1 as MDHEN and CDR2 as SYDVKM. The CDR3 loop is CASRADKDYEQYF. CDR3 coding DNA: TGTGCCAGCAGAGCCGACAAGGACTACGAGCAGTACTTC.

This clonotype was observed many times. The chain is built from TRBV27 and TRBJ2-1; maybe TRBD2 (7 bases). The V gene's germline CDR1 is MNHEY and CDR2 SMNVEV (reference sequence). The V gene lost 3 bases and the J gene lost 5 bases, with 14 bases spanning the gap. There are 15 residues in the CDR3. The DNA for the CDR3 is TGTGCCAGCAGTTTCTCTGGGAGGGGGGACAATGAGCAGTTCTTC. Its translation: CASSFSGRGDNEQFF.

The chain couples TRBV20-1 to TRBJ2-7, with TRBD2 matching 11 bases. Germline V lookup: CDR1 DFQATT, CDR2 SNEGSKA (reference sequence). J gave up 5 bases and V 2 bases, and 8 bases lay outside the gene matches. The CDR3 covers 15 residues. In DNA, the CDR3 is TGCAGTGCTAGACATGCGCAGACTAGCGGGAACGAGCAGTACTTC. Its protein product is CSARHAQTSGNEQYF.

The table lists this clonotype with many counts. V gene TRBV30 combines with J gene TRBJ1-5; D is possibly TRBD1 (5 bases). The germline V gene has CDR1 GTSNPN and CDR2 SVGIG (reference sequence). The V and J ends lost 0 bases and 3 bases respectively, with 9 bases between them. This CDR3 contains 14 residues. The chain's CDR3 is CAWSVSGYNQPQHF. CDR3 coding DNA: TGTGCCTGGAGTGTATCAGGGTACAATCAGCCCCAGCATTTT.

The chain uses TRBV20-1 and TRBJ2-1; 11 positions match TRBD2. V was pared by 1 base and J by 8 bases, with 10 bases of the junction left unmatched. CDR3 length equals 16 residues. Germline V gene lookup returns CDR1 DFQATT and CDR2 SNEGSKA (reference sequence). The CDR3 bases are TGCAGTGCTAGAGGACCCCTCCTAGCGGGAGGCCATGAGCAGTTCTTC. Protein product: CSARGPLLAGGHEQFF.

In this sample, this clonotype turned up a few times. In DNA form, the CDR3 reads TGTGCCAGCAGCTCTAACCCGGGGGCCCATAACCCCCAGCATTTT. It is translated as CASSSNPGAHNPQHF. This chain joins TRBV7-2 and TRBJ1-5, with D maybe TRBD1 (6 bases). Trimming stripped 4 bases from V and 10 bases from J, with 20 bases between. The CDR3 covers 15 residues. Germline V gene sequence: CDR1 SGHTA, CDR2 FQGNSA.

This clonotype was detected a few times. The chain couples TRBV19 to TRBJ1-4, with 7 bases that match TRBD1. Germline CDR1 and CDR2: LNHDA and SQIVND (reference sequence). The V segment lost 8 bases and the J segment 8 bases; nucleotides outside the gene matches: 5. The CDR3 consists of 12 residues. CDR3 protein: CASPLGQEKLFF. CDR3 in DNA: TGTGCCAGTCCCCTGGGACAGGAAAAACTGTTTTTT.

This clonotype was recorded many times. The V call is TRBV20-1, the J call TRBJ1-5, with a possible D match to TRBD1 (5 bases). This CDR3 comprises 16 residues. CDR1 DFQATT and CDR2 SNEGSKA come from the germline V gene (reference sequence). V was clipped by 4 bases and J by 2 bases, with 18 bases between them. The CDR3 DNA reads as TGCAGTGCTATCTCGACCACGTCGGGGCGCAATCAGCCCCAGCATTTT. It specifies CSAISTTSGRNQPQHF.